The 9 T cell receptor beta chains presented below share a single source sample, sequenced in a study of OX40 agonist ivuxolimab in advanced cancers. Sequenced by immunoSEQ multiplex PCR; TCRdb stores in-frame clones only, minus some. The repertoire consists of under 85,000 clones, with roughly 81% occurring once and the leading ten covering around 5%. The specimen was CD4+ or CD8+ T cells sorted from blood, collected in a trial of the OX40 agonist ivuxolimab. The origin of the receptors is an adult with an advanced solid tumor such as melanoma, head and neck, liver or kidney cancer.

The chain joins TRBV6-1 to TRBJ2-7; 8 bases are a match to TRBD1. CDR1 is MNHNS, CDR2 SASEGT, per germline. CDR3 length: 15 residues. With V trimmed by 5 bases and J by 2 bases, 8 bases remained unmatched. Here the CDR3 DNA reads TGTGCCAGCAGTAACCCCGGGACAGGCGCCTACGAGCAGTACTTC. Amino acid sequence: CASSNPGTGAYEQYF.

In its sample, this clone was seen a few times. V is TRBV7-6 and J is TRBJ1-5; 10 nucleotides agree with TRBD1. The germline gives CDR1 SGHVS, CDR2 FNYEAQ. J was trimmed by 2 bases and V by 4 bases; bases with no gene match: 2. This CDR3 has 15 amino acids. CDR3 coding DNA: TGTGCCAGCAGCTCAGGACAGGGGGGCAATCAGCCCCAGCATTTT. Amino acids: CASSSGQGGNQPQHF.

This chain joins TRBV4-1 and TRBJ1-1; 8 bases agree with TRBD1. The CDR3 length is 14 residues. Germline V gives CDR1 MGHRA, CDR2 YSYEKL. Losses at the gene ends were 4 bases for V and 4 bases for J; bases not matched to a gene: 5. The chain's CDR3 is CASSPRTGTTEAFF. The CDR3 nucleotides read TGCGCCAGCAGCCCGAGGACAGGGACCACTGAAGCTTTCTTT.

The chain links TRBV27 to TRBJ2-1; D remains ambiguous. The CDR3 has 14 residues. Deletions cut 0 bases from V and 4 bases from J, with 7 bases between. CDR1 and CDR2 (germline): MNHEY, SMNVEV (reference sequence). The CDR3 region is CASSLSLLYNEQFF. As DNA, the CDR3 is TGTGCCAGCAGTTTATCGTTGCTATACAATGAGCAGTTCTTC.

This chain connects TRBV9 to TRBJ1-5; D perhaps matches TRBD1 (6 bases). The CDR3 loop spans 15 amino acids. CDR1 and CDR2 (germline): SGDLS, YYNGEE. Trimming stripped 2 bases from V and 2 bases from J, with 11 bases between. The CDR3 spells CASSVTGRGNQPQHF. The CDR3 region has the DNA TGTGCCAGCAGCGTTACAGGGAGGGGCAATCAGCCCCAGCATTTT.

The V gene is TRBV27, the J gene TRBJ2-3; D is unresolved. The V end lost 5 bases, the J end lost 1 base, and 7 bases lay between the germline ends. CDR1 and CDR2 (germline): MNHEY, SMNVEV (reference sequence). The CDR3 runs 13 residues. CDR3 DNA: TGTGCCAGCAGTACTCGGGGCACAGATACGCAGTATTTT. This sequence encodes CASSTRGTDTQYF.

This sequence joins TRBV19 and TRBJ1-2, with D perhaps TRBD1 (6 bases). The CDR3 contains 13 residues. Germline V gene sequence: CDR1 LNHDA, CDR2 SQIVND (reference sequence). With 4 bases removed from V and 4 bases from J, the gap between germline ends came to 10 bases. CDR3 sequence (DNA): TGTGCCAGTAGTAGAGGACAGCCCTATGGCTACACCTTC. The encoded protein is CASSRGQPYGYTF.

This clone was observed a handful of times. The chain uses TRBV9 and TRBJ1-1; D is unclear. V dropped 2 bases and J dropped 0 bases, with 5 bases sitting between them. The CDR3 is 13 amino acids. From germline, CDR1 is SGDLS and CDR2 YYNGEE. DNA for the CDR3: TGTGCCAGCAGCGTGGGTATGAACACTGAAGCTTTCTTT. It specifies CASSVGMNTEAFF.

This chain uses TRBV5-1 with TRBJ2-3, with 10 bases lining up with TRBD2. Germline CDR1 reads SGHRS; CDR2 reads YFSETQ. J was trimmed by 4 bases and V by 4 bases; bases with no gene match: 3. The CDR3 is made up of 14 amino acids. This chain's CDR3 is CASSLGLAADTQYF. The CDR3, as DNA: TGCGCCAGCAGCCTCGGACTAGCGGCAGATACGCAGTATTTT.